The 2 T cell receptor beta chains in this list originate from one sample, sequenced in a study of cytomegalovirus exposure and HLA in healthy donors. With 60 Vbeta and 13 Jbeta primers, the PCR was carried out. Generated by immunoSEQ multiplex PCR, the TCRdb table keeps only in-frame clones and is missing some. This table has 120,000 to 150,000 clones, around 75% appearing once. Sequencing was done on a sample of PBMCs. All receptors derive from a female donor in good health and CMV-seronegative.

This chain joins TRBV20-1 and TRBJ2-3; D not certain. V was trimmed by 7 bases and J by 6 bases, leaving 11 bases between them. The CDR3 is 11 amino acids. The germline V gene encodes CDR1 DFQATT and CDR2 SNEGSKA (reference sequence). The CDR3 DNA reads TGCAGTGTTAGCCCCTTGGATACGCAGTATTTT. Its protein product is CSVSPLDTQYF.

This rearrangement joins TRBV7-2 to TRBJ1-2; 7 bases fit TRBD1. This CDR3 region has 13 residues. Trimming at V came to 1 base and at J to 4 bases, leaving 0 bases not matched to a gene. In germline, CDR1 is SGHTA, CDR2 FQGNSA. This chain's CDR3 is CASSLDRGYGYTF. The CDR3 DNA sequence: TGTGCCAGCAGCTTAGACAGGGGCTATGGCTACACCTTC.